This T cell receptor (beta chain) was obtained from a study of blood T cell repertoires in COVID-19. The wider study: Samples of COVID-19 (acute and convalescent) were obtained from the United States, Italy and Spain.

Per the authors' pipeline: Reference gene primer amplification gave estimated nucleated cell counts. Sequencing used immunoSEQ multiplex PCR; TCRdb keeps in-frame clones, though not all of them. The DNA gave D and trimming, while V, J and clone size come from that table. Altogether about 300,000 clones are present, about 82% being singletons, with the ten largest covering 1.5% to 2%. The germline CDR1 and CDR2 sequences are MDHEN and SYDVKM. The ends were cut back, 5 bases at V and 4 bases at J, with 17 bases in the middle. The CDR3 is made up of 15 amino acids. Sequences were obtained from peripheral blood. The TCR was taken from a woman between 50 and 59 years old with acute or convalescent COVID-19. The chain carries TRBV28 and TRBJ1-2; D is possibly TRBD1 (5 bases). Here the CDR3 DNA reads TGTGCCAGCAGTACCGGGGGTGGTAGGGCCTATGGCTACACCTTC. Translation gives CASSTGGGRAYGYTF.